These 27 T cell receptor beta chains came from one sample sequenced in a study of T-cell reconstitution after alpha-beta-depleted transplantation in children. Preparing the TCRbeta library involved the use of unique molecular identifiers. TCRdb reprocessed the PCR reads with MiXCR, giving one entry per CDR3 protein. The table shows 150,000 to 200,000 distinct CDR3 sequences, with roughly 6% occurring only once. Sequenced here: PBMCs, sampled before TCRalphabeta/CD19-depleted stem cell transplant. The source is a girl under three years old with combined immunodeficiency, due to receive a stem cell transplant.

This clonotype was seen ten or more times. The rearrangement joins TRBV29-1 to TRBJ2-2; D unclear. V gave up 7 bases and J gave up 0 bases, with 12 bases separating them. The CDR3 length is 14 residues. CDR1 SQVTM and CDR2 ANQGSEA come from the germline V gene. Here the CDR3 DNA reads TGCAGCGGTACTGACGACGCGAACACCGGGGAGCTGTTTTTT. Protein: CSGTDDANTGELFF.

This clonotype occurred many times. The chain recombines TRBV7-8 with TRBJ2-2, with TRBD1 matching over 12 bases. This CDR3 is 15 amino acids long. CDR1 and CDR2 (germline): SGHVS, FQNEAQ. V gave up 6 bases and J gave up 7 bases; unmatched junction bases: 6. The DNA of the CDR3 is TGTGCCAGCAGGAGGGACAGGGGGCTGGACGGGGAGCTGTTTTTT. Translation gives CASRRDRGLDGELFF.

Many counts were recorded for this clonotype. The genes are TRBV28 and TRBJ2-1; D call uncertain. V shed 2 bases and J shed 6 bases, with 14 bases lying between them. The germline CDR1 and CDR2 sequences are MDHEN and SYDVKM. The CDR3 is made up of 15 amino acids. For the CDR3, the DNA is TGTGCCAGCAGTTTAATGTCCCCCTGGGGCAATGAGCAGTTCTTC. Protein product: CASSLMSPWGNEQFF.

This clonotype has a count of ten or more. The chain combines TRBV2 with TRBJ2-1; D perhaps matches TRBD1 (6 bases). Trimming left V 8 bases short and J 0 bases short, with 14 bases between. This CDR3 has 15 amino acids. Germline CDR1 is SNHLY and CDR2 is FYNNEI. CDR3: CASPEARGSYNEQFF. Written as DNA, the CDR3 is TGTGCCAGCCCCGAGGCCAGGGGCTCCTACAATGAGCAGTTCTTC.

Ten or more counts support this clonotype. The chain employs TRBV27 and TRBJ2-1; D possibly corresponds to TRBD2 (6 bases). V lost 5 bases and J lost 3, with 14 bases in between. Germline V gene sequence: CDR1 MNHEY, CDR2 SMNVEV (reference sequence). The CDR3 has 15 amino acids. In DNA form, the CDR3 reads TGTGCCAGCAGTCTGGGACTCTCGTACTACAATGAGCAGTTCTTC. Translation: CASSLGLSYYNEQFF.

This clonotype was recorded many times. The V call is TRBV20-1, the J call TRBJ1-1; D gene uncertain. Between the trimmed V and J ends, which lost 8 bases and 0 bases, there was a span of 13 bases. The CDR3 consists of 13 residues. Per germline, CDR1 DFQATT and CDR2 SNEGSKA (reference sequence). CDR3 loop: CSTWSSMNTEAFF. DNA for the CDR3: TGCAGTACTTGGTCGAGTATGAACACTGAAGCTTTCTTT.

Many counts were recorded for this clonotype. This chain links TRBV28 with TRBJ2-3; 8 bases map to TRBD2. CDR3 size: 17 residues. In germline, CDR1 is MDHEN, CDR2 SYDVKM. J was trimmed by 6 bases and V by 4 bases; bases with no gene match: 15. CDR3 amino acids: CASSSSRAGGDMDTQYF. CDR3 in DNA: TGTGCCAGCAGTTCCTCCCGGGCGGGAGGAGATATGGATACGCAGTATTTT.

At least ten counts were recorded for this clonotype. V gene TRBV29-1 combines with J gene TRBJ2-4, with D unclear. Trimming took 4 bases from V and 0 from J, leaving 13 bases between them. The CDR3 is 15 amino acids. Germline loops: CDR1 SQVTM, CDR2 ANQGSEA. The CDR3 DNA follows: TGCAGCGTTGTGGCGTCCGACCGAGCCAAAAACATTCAGTACTTC. Amino acids: CSVVASDRAKNIQYF.

Ten or more counts support this clonotype. The chain combines TRBV20-1 with TRBJ1-1; D is possibly TRBD1 (6 bases). There are 10 residues in the CDR3. Trimming shortened V by 5 bases and J by 11 bases, and 12 bases separated the two germline ends. Germline CDR1 and CDR2: DFQATT and SNEGSKA (reference sequence). The CDR3 loop is CSAGGRGAFF. The DNA for the CDR3 is TGCAGTGCTGGGGGCCGCGGGGCTTTCTTT.

This clonotype was observed many times. The J gene is TRBJ1-1, the V gene TRBV6-2 or TRBV6-3, with 7 bases that match TRBD1. Per germline, CDR1 MNHEY and CDR2 SVGEGT. Trimming cost V 0 bases and J 1 base; bases outside gene matches: 11. The CDR3 is made up of 18 amino acids. The CDR3: CASSYSSGTVRQNTEAFF. The CDR3 bases are TGTGCCAGCAGTTACTCGAGCGGGACAGTCAGACAGAACACTGAAGCTTTCTTT.

This clonotype has at least ten counts. The chain joins TRBV12-3 or TRBV12-4 to TRBJ2-3, with D uncertain. Deletions cut 5 bases from V and 4 bases from J, with 10 bases between. This CDR3 has 13 amino acids. In DNA form, the CDR3 reads TGTGCCAGCAGTCCTCCGCCGCCAGATACGCAGTATTTT. Its protein product is CASSPPPPDTQYF.

This clonotype was counted ten times or more. The chain carries TRBV7-8 and TRBJ2-7, with 7 nucleotides matching TRBD1. The germline V gene encodes CDR1 SGHVS and CDR2 FQNEAQ. V lost 3 bases and J lost 1; bases outside the gene matches: 6. The CDR3 is 15 amino acids. The CDR3 DNA follows: TGTGCCAGCAGCTTCTACCGGGACAGATCCTACGAGCAGTACTTC. It is translated as CASSFYRDRSYEQYF.

With regard to this clonotype: A much more abundant neighbour one base away suggests this may be a read error. In this CDR3 the conserved last residue, phenylalanine or tryptophan, is missing, so a read error is likely. The chain links TRBV7-2 to TRBJ2-3; unclear D gene. The CDR3 extends over 15 amino acids. V was trimmed by 5 bases and J by 6 bases, leaving 18 bases between them. CDR1 is SGHTA and CDR2 is FQGNSA in the germline V gene. CDR3 DNA: TGTGCCAGCAGCCCTGGCCCCTACCGAAGGGATACGCAGTATTTA. Translating it yields CASSPGPYRRDTQYL.

This clonotype came up many times. This rearrangement joins TRBV5-1 to TRBJ2-1, with TRBD2 identical over 7 bases. V was pared by 1 base and J by 8 bases, with 9 bases of the junction left unmatched. This CDR3 has 15 residues. Germline V gives CDR1 SGHRS, CDR2 YFSETQ. CDR3 coding DNA: TGCGCCAGCAGCTTGAGTCGGGGGGTCGTCGATGAGCAGTTCTTC. Its translation: CASSLSRGVVDEQFF.

Ten or more counts support this clonotype. This sequence joins TRBV4-1 and TRBJ1-1; D ambiguous. The V end lost 1 base, the J end lost 0 bases, and 9 bases lay between the germline ends. Looked up from germline, CDR1 is MGHRA and CDR2 is YSYEKL. This CDR3 has 15 residues. The CDR3 nucleotides read TGCGCCAGCAGCCAAGGACGGAGCCTGAACACTGAAGCTTTCTTT. Translating gives CASSQGRSLNTEAFF.

This clonotype was recorded many times. The V call is TRBV7-6, the J call TRBJ2-2; no firm D call. The CDR3 runs 15 residues. Germline CDR1 and CDR2: SGHVS and FNYEAQ. V lost 1 base and J 6 bases, leaving 12 bases between the germline ends. The CDR3 nucleotides are TGTGCCAGCAGCTTAGGCAGTCTTAACGCCGGGGAGCTGTTTTTT. Protein sequence: CASSLGSLNAGELFF.

In this sample, this clonotype turned up many times. The chain recombines TRBV4-3 with TRBJ2-1, with D maybe TRBD1 (5 bases). Germline values: CDR1 LGHNA, CDR2 YSLEER. The V and J ends lost 0 bases and 6 bases respectively, with 12 bases between them. The CDR3 contains 15 residues. The chain's CDR3 is CASSQEIAQVNEQFF. Here the CDR3 DNA reads TGCGCCAGCAGCCAAGAGATTGCACAGGTCAATGAGCAGTTCTTC.

In this sample, this clonotype turned up many times. CDR3 region: CSVEASGWGYNEQFF. CDR3 DNA sequence: TGCAGCGTTGAAGCCAGCGGATGGGGCTACAATGAGCAGTTCTTC. The chain has TRBV29-1 and TRBJ2-1, with D possibly TRBD2 on 5 matching bases. CDR3 size: 15 residues. CDR1 is SQVTM and CDR2 is ANQGSEA in the germline V gene. V lost 1 base to trimming and J lost 3 bases, with 13 bases between them.

This clonotype was observed many times. V gene TRBV6-5 combines with J gene TRBJ1-1; 8 bases are a match to TRBD1. The V and J ends lost 0 bases and 8 bases, in that order; junction bases with no gene match: 11. The germline gives CDR1 MNHEY, CDR2 SVGAGI. The CDR3 has 16 amino acids. DNA of the CDR3: TGTGCCAGCAGTTACTCGTTGACAGGGGACGTTATAGAAGCTTTCTTT. This encodes CASSYSLTGDVIEAFF.

At least ten counts were recorded for this clonotype. J is TRBJ2-3 and V is TRBV7-3; 7 bases line up with TRBD2. The germline V gene has CDR1 SGHTA and CDR2 FQGTGA. Unmatched junction bases numbered 6, after V lost 1 base and J lost 5 bases. This CDR3 contains 15 residues. For the CDR3, the DNA is TGTGCCAGCAGCTTAAGCGGGGGAGGTAAAGATACGCAGTATTTT. Translated: CASSLSGGGKDTQYF.

This clonotype was counted ten times or more. This chain links TRBV9 with TRBJ2-3; D is unclear. From germline, CDR1 is SGDLS and CDR2 YYNGEE. V gave up 3 bases and J gave up 3 bases, with 14 bases separating them. This CDR3 has 15 amino acids. The CDR3 nucleotides are TGTGCCAGCAGCGGGGGTCGTGGAGAGACAGATACGCAGTATTTT. The encoded protein is CASSGGRGETDTQYF. Looking up the rest from reference TRBV9 and TRBJ2-3 gives the full variable domain: DSGVTQTPKHLITATGQRVTLRCSPRSGDLSVYWYQQSLDQGLQFLIQYYNGEERAKGNILERFSAQQFPDLHSELNLSSLELGDSALYFCASSGGRGETDTQYFGPGTRLTVL.

This clonotype was seen at least ten times. The chain combines TRBV29-1 with TRBJ2-1, with unresolved D. Germline V gene sequence: CDR1 SQVTM, CDR2 ANQGSEA. Trimming removed 6 bases at V and 1 base at J, with 16 bases between. The CDR3 is 15 residues long. In DNA form, the CDR3 reads TGCAGCGTCCTTCTTGTGGGATATTCCTACAATGAGCAGTTCTTC. It encodes CSVLLVGYSYNEQFF.

This clonotype was seen repeatedly, ten times or more. The chain has TRBV9 and TRBJ1-1; the match to TRBD1 covers 8 bases. V gave up 3 bases and J gave up 6 bases; unmatched junction bases: 7. This CDR3 has 14 residues. Germline V gene data show CDR1 as SGDLS and CDR2 as YYNGEE. CDR3 DNA sequence: TGTGCCAGCAGCGCCCGACAGGGGTCCCCTGAAGCTTTCTTT. Amino acid sequence: CASSARQGSPEAFF.

This clonotype was found many times. The chain combines TRBV28 with TRBJ2-3, with D perhaps matching TRBD2 (5 bases). The CDR3 sequence is 19 residues long. CDR1 is MDHEN, CDR2 SYDVKM, per germline. V was cut by 4 bases and J by 1 base, with 24 bases left in between. The CDR3 DNA reads as TGTGCCAGCAGTTCAGTTACTAGGTCTGACGTCCCCCGCACAGATACGCAGTATTTT. It codes for CASSSVTRSDVPRTDTQYF. Using reference TRBV28 and TRBJ2-3 for the parts outside the CDR3, the full variable domain is DVKVTQSSRYLVKRTGEKVFLECVQDMDHENMFWYRQDPGLGLRLIYFSYDVKMKEKGDIPEGYSVSREKKERFSLILESASTNQTSMYLCASSSVTRSDVPRTDTQYFGPGTRLTVL.

This clonotype was seen repeatedly, ten times or more. This sequence joins TRBV20-1 and TRBJ2-7; 12 bases map to TRBD2. J gave up 2 bases and V 1 base, and 3 bases lay outside the gene matches. Germline V gives CDR1 DFQATT, CDR2 SNEGSKA (reference sequence). The CDR3 runs to 15 residues. This CDR3 reads CSARVLAGGTYEQYF. Written as DNA, the CDR3 is TGCAGTGCTAGAGTCCTAGCGGGGGGGACCTACGAGCAGTACTTC.

The genes are TRBV5-5 and TRBJ2-3; 7 bases map to TRBD1. Germline V gives CDR1 SGHKS, CDR2 YYEKEE (reference sequence). Germline trimming cut 2 bases from V and 5 bases from J; bases unmatched to any gene: 2. CDR3 length equals 13 residues. CDR3 DNA sequence: TGTGCCAGCAGCTTACAGGGGATAGATACGCAGTATTTT. Encoded protein: CASSLQGIDTQYF.

This clonotype was counted between two and nine times. V usage is TRBV20-1 and J usage is TRBJ1-6, with 9 nucleotides matching TRBD1. The ends lost 3 bases at V and 8 bases at J; junction bases unmatched: 14. Germline CDR1 and CDR2: DFQATT and SNEGSKA (reference sequence). The CDR3 has 17 amino acids. CDR3 sequence: CSARNRAGTGLHSPLHF. CDR3 DNA sequence: TGCAGTGCTAGGAACCGGGCCGGGACAGGGCTTCATTCACCCCTCCACTTT.